The rows below give T cell receptor beta chains drawn from one sample of a study of blood T cell repertoires in COVID-19. Libraries were prepared by immunoSEQ multiplex PCR; TCRdb keeps only in-frame clonotypes and omits some of them. The profile shows a few hundred thousand clones, 75% to 90% of them singletons. Sequencing was carried out using peripheral blood. These receptors came from a woman aged 45-59 years with COVID-19, enrolled during active disease. The CDR3 runs from the conserved cysteine through the conserved F or W.

v_call cdr3_aa
TRBV19 CASSIAPSGGVYEQYF
TRBV3-1/TRBV3-2 CASSQEVAGNGNEQFF
TRBV6-5 CASRRASTSADTQYF
TRBV7-9 CASSLTGAVNYGYTF
TRBV5-1 CASSPRASGSAETQYF
TRBV18 CASSPQATLGRISTDTQYF
TRBV6-5 CASSIGVGQETQYF
TRBV23-1 CASSQSGGQGSGNTIYF
TRBV5-1 CASSPGQASYEQYF
TRBV6-5 CASSKLVGNTIYF
TRBV30 CAWSVLGGNNEQFF
TRBV5-1 CASSLGDREGSPLHF
TRBV19 CASKDLPDGYTF
TRBV6-1 CASSGRVGASSYNEQFF
TRBV19 CASSNDRVLTDTQYF
TRBV7-9 CASSPSGGPEAFF
TRBV3-1/TRBV3-2 CASSQVLQGYGYTF
TRBV7-9 CASSDTGGGQPQHF
TRBV19 CASSVGQGATDTQYF
TRBV5-4 CASSLEAGNTEAFF
TRBV18 CASSPITGTEEKLFF
TRBV7-9 CASSLVGGNEQFF
TRBV5-1 CASSLASGDTNIQYF
TRBV7-6 CASSFPGNYGYTF
TRBV19 CASSIGQGGWTNTEAFF